Reported below is one T cell receptor (beta chain). Here immunoSEQ multiplex PCR was the method, and the copy in TCRdb shows in-frame clones only, minus some. The table includes tens of thousands of clones, over 75% detected once. The CDR3 has 13 amino acids. Trimming shortened V by 6 bases and J by 11 bases, and 16 bases separated the two germline ends. The data were taken from a study of control samples from healthy donors and cancer patients. The chain links TRBV12-3 or TRBV12-4 to TRBJ1-4; D not resolved. The sequencing input was blood. This sequence was found in a man aged 45 to 65 in good health. CDR3 nucleotides: TGTGCCAGCAGCCCATCGGGGATCAACAAACTGTTTTTT. It translates to CASSPSGINKLFF.